The 27 T cell receptor beta chains in this list originate from one sample, sequenced in a study of blood T cell repertoires in COVID-19 (TCRdb year 2020). The protocol used for the library was the immunoSEQ multiplex PCR assay. Sourced from immuneACCESS, this table was stored by TCRdb with only in-frame sequences that have V and J called. A share of the clones is absent; for the studies checked, an unresolved V gene accounts for under half, and the remainder has no known explanation. Counted in this sample were under 75,000 clones; just under 75% of them appeared once. The ten largest account for more than 4% of the sample. Sequencing input: peripheral blood. The receptor source for this set is a woman between 70 and 85 years old with COVID-19, enrolled during active disease.

This clone was seen only once. V gene TRBV28 combines with J gene TRBJ2-4; 10 bases align to TRBD2. V was clipped by 5 bases and J by 4 bases; unmatched bases: 11. The CDR3 contains 17 residues. Germline CDR1 is MDHEN and CDR2 is SYDVKM. CDR3 amino acids: CASSHTSSGSEKNIQYF. The DNA of the CDR3 is TGTGCCAGCAGTCATACCTCTAGCGGGAGCGAAAAAAACATTCAGTACTTC.

The chain uses TRBV20-1 and TRBJ2-5, with D unclear. The CDR3 contains 11 residues. V dropped 2 bases and J dropped 3 bases, with 4 bases sitting between them. CDR1 is DFQATT, CDR2 SNEGSKA, per germline (reference sequence). This CDR3 is CSARPEETQYF. In DNA, the CDR3 is TGCAGTGCTAGACCGGAAGAGACCCAGTACTTC.

This sequence joins TRBV15 and TRBJ2-3; the D gene is possibly TRBD2 (5 bases). This CDR3 is built from 15 residues. V was shortened by 1 base and J by 0 bases, with 8 bases between the two germline ends. CDR1 is LNHNV, CDR2 YYDKDF, per germline (reference sequence). The CDR3 here is CATSRGGYSTDTQYF. The CDR3, as DNA: TGTGCCACCAGCAGAGGAGGGTATAGCACAGATACGCAGTATTTT.

V is TRBV6-2 or TRBV6-3 and J is TRBJ1-6; D uncertain. Germline V gene data show CDR1 as MNHEY and CDR2 as SVGEGT. The V end was cut by 7 bases, the J end by 10 bases, with 20 bases between. The CDR3 runs 15 residues. CDR3 DNA: TGTGCCAGCACCCCCAACGAGAGGGAGTCGTCACCCCTCCACTTT. It codes for CASTPNERESSPLHF.

This clone has a handful of counts. The chain couples TRBV18 to TRBJ2-7, with 11 bases aligning to TRBD1. The length of the CDR3 is 15 residues. Germline loops: CDR1 KGHSH, CDR2 LQKENI. Unmatched junction bases numbered 5, after V lost 4 bases and J lost 3 bases. As DNA, the CDR3 is TGTGCCAGCTCACGAACCGGGACAGGGGGCTACGAGCAGTACGTC. Translation: CASSRTGTGGYEQYV.

V usage is TRBV7-9 and J usage is TRBJ2-1; no reliable D call. In germline, CDR1 is SEHNR, CDR2 FQNEAQ (reference sequence). Trimming left V 7 bases short and J 8 bases short, with 15 bases between. CDR3 length: 13 amino acids. CDR3 bases: TGTGCCAGCAACCCCCGAGTATTACATGAGCAGTTCTTC. It is translated as CASNPRVLHEQFF.

This chain links TRBV25-1 with TRBJ2-1; the match to TRBD2 covers 7 bases. The germline gives CDR1 MGHDK, CDR2 SYGVNS. The junction had 14 bases not matched to a gene; V was cut back by 3 bases and J by 9 bases. The CDR3 contains 16 residues. The CDR3 DNA is TGTGCCAGCAGTGAGACGGCGGGAGTATTCGTGAGTGAGCAGTTCTTC. Protein product: CASSETAGVFVSEQFF.

The chain couples TRBV3-1 (or the pseudogene TRBV3-2) to TRBJ2-6; D possibly corresponds to TRBD1 (5 bases). The CDR3 totals 16 residues. Germline assignment: CDR1 LGHDT and CDR2 YNNKEL (reference sequence). V dropped 4 bases and J dropped 0 bases, with 10 bases sitting between them. Here the CDR3 DNA reads TGTGCCAGCAGCCTAGGCGGACACTCTGGGGCCAACGTCCTGACTTTC. Its protein product is CASSLGGHSGANVLTF.

The chain couples TRBV19 to TRBJ2-1, with TRBD2 identical over 10 bases. This CDR3 comprises 18 residues. V was clipped by 6 bases and J by 4 bases; unmatched bases: 15. Germline V CDR1 and CDR2: LNHDA, SQIVND (reference sequence). The CDR3 DNA follows: TGTGCCAGTAGCAAGGAGTCTAGCGGGAGCGACCCTTACAATGAGCAGTTCTTC. Amino acids: CASSKESSGSDPYNEQFF. Complete variable domain (other parts from reference TRBV19 and TRBJ2-1): DGGITQSPKYLFRKEGQNVTLSCEQNLNHDAMYWYRQDPGQGLRLIYYSQIVNDFQKGDIAEGYSVSREKKESFPLTVTSAQKNPTAFYLCASSKESSGSDPYNEQFFGPGTRLTVL.

This CDR3 reads CASSWGLAESMGQFF. The CDR3 nucleotides read TGTGCCAGCAGCTGGGGACTAGCGGAATCCATGGGGCAGTTCTTC. This chain links TRBV7-2 with TRBJ2-1, with 11 bases lining up with TRBD2. The CDR3 spans 15 residues. From germline, CDR1 is SGHTA and CDR2 FQGNSA. V shed 4 bases, J shed 12 bases, and the junction held 11 bases outside the gene matches.

The V call is TRBV23-1, the J call TRBJ2-7; a weak D match, TRBD1 (5 bases). TRBV23-1 is flagged as an ORF with uncertain function. Trimming took off 3 bases at V and 6 bases at J, with 18 bases between the two ends. The CDR3 is made up of 15 amino acids. In DNA, the CDR3 is TGCGCCAGCAGTCATCTAGACAGCCGTCCCGCCGAGCAGTACTTC. This encodes CASSHLDSRPAEQYF.

The genes are TRBV2 and TRBJ2-3; D gene uncertain. The CDR3 has 12 amino acids. Germline V gene lookup returns CDR1 SNHLY and CDR2 FYNNEI. V was shortened by 5 bases and J by 2 bases, with 5 bases between the two germline ends. The CDR3 DNA follows: TGTGCCAGCAGTCCGTACACAGATACGCAGTATTTT. Translating gives CASSPYTDTQYF. Full variable domain (missing parts from reference TRBV2 and TRBJ2-3): EPEVTQTPSHQVTQMGQEVILRCVPISNHLYFYWYRQILGQKVEFLVSFYNNEISEKSEIFDDQFSVERPDGSNFTLKIRSTKLEDSAMYFCASSPYTDTQYFGPGTRLTVL.

This clone occurred many times. The V call is TRBV5-4, the J call TRBJ2-1; perhaps TRBD2 as D (5 bases). V lost 3 bases, J lost 9 bases, and 13 bases lay in between. Germline V gene sequence: CDR1 SGHNT, CDR2 YYREEE (reference sequence). The CDR3 contains 13 residues. Here the CDR3 reads CASSSPSRAEQFF. The CDR3 region has the DNA TGTGCCAGCAGCTCACCATCGAGGGCTGAGCAGTTCTTC.

The chain links TRBV12-3 or TRBV12-4 to TRBJ2-3, with no clear D. This CDR3 region has 13 residues. V was trimmed by 1 base and J by 3 bases, leaving 5 bases between them. CDR3 region: CASSLVRTDTQYF. In DNA, the CDR3 is TGTGCCAGCAGTTTAGTGCGGACAGATACGCAGTATTTT.

This rearrangement joins TRBV7-3 to TRBJ2-2; 13 bases agree with TRBD2. Germline V gives CDR1 SGHTA, CDR2 FQGTGA. The V gene end was trimmed by 4 bases and the J gene end by 8 bases; junction bases not matched to a gene: 7. This CDR3 region has 16 residues. As DNA, the CDR3 is TGTGCCAGCAGCTCCTGGACTAGCGGGAGTAGAGGGGAGCTGTTTTTT. Protein: CASSSWTSGSRGELFF.

This chain links TRBV2 with TRBJ1-1; TRBD1 matches at 10 bases. The CDR3 consists of 15 residues. V shed 6 bases, J shed 4 bases, and the junction held 8 bases outside the gene matches. CDR1 is SNHLY, CDR2 FYNNEI, per germline. As DNA, the CDR3 is TGTGCCAGCAGAGATACGACAGGGGGCGGCACTGAAGCTTTCTTT. Its translation is CASRDTTGGGTEAFF.

V is TRBV6-5 and J is TRBJ2-7, with 7 bases aligning to TRBD2. Per the germline V gene, CDR1 is MNHEY and CDR2 is SVGAGI. V lost 5 bases, J lost 0 bases, and 7 bases stayed unmatched. This CDR3 is built from 15 residues. CDR3 sequence reads: CASSPAGGSSYEQYF. The CDR3 bases are TGTGCCAGCAGTCCAGCCGGGGGGAGCTCCTACGAGCAGTACTTC.

The gene calls are TRBV5-1 and TRBJ1-1; no firm D call. V was trimmed by 0 bases and J by 7 bases, leaving 13 bases between them. The CDR3 has 14 amino acids. The germline gives CDR1 SGHRS, CDR2 YFSETQ. The CDR3 here is CASSLAEVFGEAFF. The CDR3 DNA reads as TGCGCCAGCAGCTTGGCCGAAGTGTTCGGTGAAGCTTTCTTT. Full variable domain (outside the CDR3, taken from reference TRBV5-1 and TRBJ1-1): KAGVTQTPRYLIKTRGQQVTLSCSPISGHRSVSWYQQTPGQGLQFLFEYFSETQRNKGNFPGRFSGRQFSNSRSEMNVSTLELGDSALYLCASSLAEVFGEAFFGQGTRLTVV.

The rearrangement joins TRBV19 to TRBJ2-5, with TRBD2 matching 11 bases. The CDR3 consists of 17 residues. V trimming: 2 bases; J trimming: 3 bases; junction bases outside the gene matches: 8. Germline loops: CDR1 LNHDA, CDR2 SQIVND (reference sequence). The CDR3 sequence is CASSILAGGSGEETQYF. The DNA of the CDR3 is TGTGCCAGTAGTATACTAGCGGGAGGATCTGGGGAAGAGACCCAGTACTTC.

In the case of this clone: One end of the junction does not line up with germline, which may come from a read error. The chain employs TRBV7-9 and TRBJ1-1; 10 nucleotides agree with TRBD1. There are 11 residues in the CDR3. Germline V CDR1 and CDR2: SEHNR, FQNEAQ (reference sequence). CDR3 DNA: TGCGGGACAGGGGTAGGCACTGAAGCTTTCTTT. Protein sequence: CGTGVGTEAFF.

The chain has TRBV19 and TRBJ1-1; 9 positions agree with TRBD1. Germline CDR1 and CDR2: LNHDA and SQIVND (reference sequence). The V gene end was trimmed by 2 bases and the J gene end by 4 bases; junction bases not matched to a gene: 5. The CDR3 sequence is 15 residues long. The CDR3 loop reads CASSIISTGGTEAFF. In DNA, the CDR3 is TGTGCCAGTAGTATAATCTCGACAGGGGGCACTGAAGCTTTCTTT.

The chain joins TRBV13 to TRBJ1-2, with 7 bases that match TRBD1. The CDR3 totals 13 residues. CDR1 is PRHDT and CDR2 is FYEKMQ in the germline V gene (reference sequence). The ends lost 6 bases at V and 6 bases at J; junction bases unmatched: 7. The CDR3 loop is CASRRQGTNGYTF. The CDR3 DNA reads TGTGCCAGCAGACGACAGGGTACGAATGGCTACACCTTC.

CDR3 sequence (DNA): TGCAGCGTTGACAGGGGGAACACTGAAGCTTTCTTT. Protein sequence: CSVDRGNTEAFF. The genes are TRBV29-1 and TRBJ1-1; TRBD1 is a possible D gene (6 bases). Germline-derived CDR1 and CDR2 are SQVTM and ANQGSEA. V was clipped by 3 bases and J by 1 base, with 6 bases between them. This CDR3 has 12 residues.

The rearrangement joins TRBV12-3 or TRBV12-4 to TRBJ2-1; tentatively, D is TRBD2 (7 bases). This CDR3 is 12 amino acids long. Trimming took off 8 bases at V and 9 bases at J, with 14 bases between the two ends. CDR3 sequence (DNA): TGTGCCAGCGCACCAGGGGAGGGTGAGCAGTTCTTC. The encoded protein is CASAPGEGEQFF.

The rearrangement uses TRBV5-4 and TRBJ2-2; 8 bases agree with TRBD2. The CDR3 loop spans 17 amino acids. V was clipped by 0 bases and J by 1 base; unmatched bases: 5. Germline CDR1 is SGHNT and CDR2 is YYREEE (reference sequence). CDR3 coding DNA: TGTGCCAGCAGCTTGGACCAAGCGGGGGTGAACACCGGGGAGCTGTTTTTT. It yields the protein CASSLDQAGVNTGELFF.

This clone came up many times. This chain links TRBV10-3 with TRBJ2-6; the match to TRBD1 covers 11 bases. With 6 bases clipped from V and 1 base from J, the junction kept 8 bases outside the gene matches. The CDR3 runs to 18 residues. CDR1 is ENHRY, CDR2 SYGVKD, per germline. CDR3 residues: CAISPGQGAGSGANVLTF. The CDR3 DNA follows: TGTGCCATCAGCCCCGGACAGGGGGCCGGTTCTGGGGCCAACGTCCTGACTTTC.

This clone was recorded only once. The genes are TRBV19 and TRBJ2-7, with TRBD1 identical over 9 bases. This CDR3 comprises 16 residues. Trimming at V came to 3 bases and at J to 5 bases, leaving 11 bases not matched to a gene. From germline, CDR1 is LNHDA and CDR2 SQIVND (reference sequence). The CDR3 bases are TGTGCCAGTAGTATTACCCCCGGGACAGGGTCAGACGAGCAGTACTTC. It codes for CASSITPGTGSDEQYF.